This T cell receptor beta chain was sequenced during a study of blood T cell repertoires in COVID-19 (dated by TCRdb to 2020 to 2022). With regard to the full study: Samples from collaborators originated in the United States, Italy and Spain and spanned both the acute and convalescent phases of COVID-19. The material from the prospective study consisted of cDNA or gDNA derived from T cells, B-cell-depleted T cells, or PBMCs. Deeply sampled blood TCRbeta repertoires from subjects exposed to, actively infected with, or recovered from COVID-19 were included in the dataset. The repertoires were released in a freely available public database intended as a resource for research on the immune response to SARS-CoV-2. The samples were drawn from two sources: the first 160 participants of the ongoing ImmuneRACE study, and about 1,300 subjects contributed by 6 global collaborators. Nearly every sample came with metadata listing a de-identified subject ID, COVID-19 status, age in years and sex. HLA class I and class II types, where available, came from metadata supplied by the sample provider rather than from assay-based typing. General study outcomes and caveats: The quantity of clinical and demographic metadata differed by source and by participant and was supplied without curation.

Participants in the prospective study were aged about 18 to 100 years, lived in 20 to 25 United States geographic areas, and enrolled through a virtual design. Cohort assignment in the prospective study relied on participant-reported clinical history from a screening survey and a study questionnaire. A participant counted as exposed if, within 2 weeks of entering the study, that participant had been in contact with someone who had a PCR-confirmed or clinician-diagnosed COVID-19 case. Mobile phlebotomists in the prospective study collected whole blood, serum and a nasopharyngeal or oropharyngeal swab from every participant. Participants in the prospective study had the option to provide additional blood draws and questionnaires over a roughly two-month period. Before DNA extraction, prospective study blood samples were shipped either frozen or at room temperature. According to the germline V gene (reference sequence), CDR1 reads SGHAT and CDR2 reads FQDESV. V is shortened by 4 bases, J by 6 bases, and the region joining them spans 12 bases. Its CDR3 holds 13 amino acids, cysteine through phenylalanine. The entry retains the CDR3 DNA only, 39 bases that are in frame from base 1.

TCRbeta CDR3 regions were amplified from genomic DNA using the immunoSEQ Assay, a bias-controlled multiplex PCR. Processing in the source paper ran as follows. The number of nucleated cells in each sample was estimated from the amplification of reference gene primers within the assay. Sequence reads were collapsed and filtered to measure the absolute abundance of every unique TCRbeta CDR3 rearrangement. For each sample, productive Simpson clonality was calculated as the square root of Simpson's diversity index over productive rearrangements. The immuneACCESS repertoire file appears here via TCRdb, limited to in-frame rearrangements. These files lack a portion of the clones; in checked studies, under half of the deficit traces to unresolved V genes, and the cause of the others is not known. D and trimming come from the DNA, and the V and J calls and clone size come from that table. For this sample there are fewer than 250,000 clones; about 90% appear just once. The ten largest clones take up over 0.75% of the sample.

Regarding this clone: The clone's antigen remains unknown. No clone much larger than this one lies a single base away; base qualities are absent.

The sequencing input was PBMCs or T cells enriched from blood (not recorded which). This TCR was sampled from a middle-aged man who had been exposed to COVID-19. The chain couples TRBV11-1 to TRBJ1-1; the D segment could be TRBD1, given 6 matching bases. Here is the DNA: TGTGCCAGCAGCTACGGGGGGACATCTGAAGCTTTCTTT. The translation is CASSYGGTSEAFF.